What follows are 21 T cell receptor beta chains derived from one specimen sequenced in a study of response to subunit inactivated influenza vaccine. Each CDR3 protein is one row after TCRdb ran MiXCR on the RT-PCR reads. The sample carries 860,000 or so distinct CDR3 sequences, 21% recorded once. Sequencing used PBMCs from blood, obtained 5 to 6 days after vaccination. The source of these receptors is a man between 45 and 60 years old who received an inactivated influenza vaccine.

This clonotype was seen a handful of times. The V gene is TRBV7-6, the J gene TRBJ2-7; TRBD2 agrees at 9 bases. The CDR3 extends over 16 amino acids. V gave up 1 base and J gave up 6 bases; unmatched junction bases: 10. Per germline, CDR1 SGHVS and CDR2 FNYEAQ. CDR3 protein: CASSLGVAGDPGEQYF. CDR3 sequence (DNA): TGTGCCAGCAGCTTAGGAGTAGCGGGGGACCCCGGCGAGCAGTACTTC.

The chain uses TRBV10-3 and TRBJ2-7; D gene uncertain. Germline values: CDR1 ENHRY, CDR2 SYGVKD. V lost 2 bases and J lost 0, with 8 bases in between. The CDR3 loop spans 14 amino acids. CDR3 protein: CAISEGRSSYEQYF. The CDR3 DNA sequence: TGTGCCATCAGTGAGGGCAGAAGCTCCTACGAGCAGTACTTC.

This chain links TRBV12-5 with TRBJ2-3; 16 bases are shared with TRBD2. The CDR3 is 19 amino acids. The germline V gene has CDR1 LGHNT and CDR2 FRNRAP. With V trimmed by 6 bases and J by 5 bases, 14 bases remained unmatched. CDR3 bases: TGTGCTAGTGGCCAGAGCCGAGGGACTAGCGGGGGGGCCATAGATACGCAGTATTTT. This sequence encodes CASGQSRGTSGGAIDTQYF.

This clonotype was picked up many times. The chain has TRBV10-3 and TRBJ1-5; 7 bases align to TRBD1. The ends lost 4 bases at V and 5 bases at J; junction bases unmatched: 5. Germline V gene data show CDR1 as ENHRY and CDR2 as SYGVKD. The CDR3 is 14 amino acids. The CDR3, as DNA: TGTGCCATCAGTGCCCAGGGGGAAGATCAGCCCCAGCATTTT. This codes for CAISAQGEDQPQHF.

This clonotype was counted only a few times. The chain is built from TRBV7-9 and TRBJ2-1; 15 positions agree with TRBD2. The CDR3 loop spans 16 amino acids. Germline assignment: CDR1 SEHNR and CDR2 FQNEAQ (reference sequence). V lost 5 bases, J lost 8 bases, and 7 bases stayed unmatched. DNA for the CDR3: TGTGCCAGCAGCGCCGGGACTAGCGGGGGGAGACATGAGCAGTTCTTC. Translated, it gives CASSAGTSGGRHEQFF.

There are a few counts of this clonotype. The chain has TRBV5-1 and TRBJ1-4, with D unclear. Between the trimmed V and J ends, which lost 4 bases and 8 bases, there was a span of 18 bases. The CDR3 is made up of 15 amino acids. The V gene's germline CDR1 is SGHRS and CDR2 YFSETQ. Here the CDR3 DNA reads TGCGCCAGCAGCCTCACAGTTGCGGCGGGAGAAAAACTGTTTTTT. This codes for CASSLTVAAGEKLFF.

This rearrangement joins TRBV2 to TRBJ2-1; possible D gene TRBD1, 6 bases. The CDR3 totals 15 residues. Deletions cut 3 bases from V and 4 bases from J, with 13 bases between. Germline V CDR1 and CDR2: SNHLY, FYNNEI. CDR3 sequence: CASSDLGGAYNEQFF. For the CDR3, the DNA is TGTGCCAGCAGTGATCTAGGGGGAGCTTACAATGAGCAGTTCTTC.

The chain couples TRBV4-2 to TRBJ2-1; possibly TRBD2 for D (6 bases). This CDR3 is 17 amino acids long. The V gene lost 1 base and the J gene lost 2 bases, with 15 bases spanning the gap. The germline CDR1 and CDR2 sequences are LGHNA and YNFKEQ. CDR3 nucleotide sequence: TGTGCCAGCAGCCAAGCGACCGGGACTGTCGCCTACAATGAGCAGTTCTTC. It codes for CASSQATGTVAYNEQFF.

In this sample, this clonotype turned up a few times. J is TRBJ1-1 and V is TRBV6-5; D uncertain. The CDR3 contains 14 residues. V was pared by 0 bases and J by 7 bases, with 12 bases between. Germline values: CDR1 MNHEY, CDR2 SVGAGI. The CDR3 nucleotides are TGTGCCAGCAGTTACTCGCCCCTGACGGATGAAGCTTTCTTT. As protein: CASSYSPLTDEAFF.

This chain uses TRBV20-1 with TRBJ2-7, with D possibly being TRBD2 (6 bases). The CDR3 consists of 15 residues. V lost 1 base and J lost 5, with 18 bases in between. Germline V lookup: CDR1 DFQATT, CDR2 SNEGSKA (reference sequence). The CDR3 spells CSARVRDFVSDEQYF. DNA for the CDR3: TGCAGTGCTAGAGTTCGGGACTTCGTCTCTGACGAGCAGTACTTC.

This clonotype was seen a handful of times. J is TRBJ2-3 and V is TRBV9; 7 bases map to TRBD2. From germline, CDR1 is SGDLS and CDR2 YYNGEE. The CDR3 has 15 residues. V shed 2 bases, J shed 0 bases, and the junction held 3 bases outside the gene matches. Here the CDR3 reads CASSVLAVSTDTQYF. CDR3 nucleotides: TGTGCCAGCAGCGTGCTAGCGGTTAGCACAGATACGCAGTATTTT.

This clonotype was observed a handful of times. This may be a read error, as it is one base from a much larger clone. V gene TRBV7-3 combines with J gene TRBJ2-7; tentatively, D is TRBD1 (6 bases). This CDR3 spans 14 amino acids. Germline V gene sequence: CDR1 SGHTA, CDR2 FQGTGA. Trimming left V 2 bases short and J 3 bases short, with 11 bases between. CDR3 region: CASSLGPGDYEQYF. CDR3 DNA: TGTGCCAGCAGCTTAGGGCCAGGGGACTACGAGCAGTACTTC.

This clonotype has a count of ten or more. The genes are TRBV10-3 and TRBJ2-1; TRBD1 matches at 7 bases. The length of the CDR3 is 12 residues. CDR1 is ENHRY, CDR2 SYGVKD, per germline. V lost 7 bases to trimming and J lost 5 bases; unmatched junction nucleotides: 2. The CDR3 spells CAITGGNNEQFF. The DNA for the CDR3 is TGTGCCATCACAGGGGGAAACAATGAGCAGTTCTTC.

This clonotype was seen at least ten times. The chain has TRBV29-1 and TRBJ1-1; D might be TRBD1 (5 bases). The length of the CDR3 is 13 residues. Germline V gene data show CDR1 as SQVTM and CDR2 as ANQGSEA. CDR3 in amino acids: CSTDGATNTEAFF. In nucleotides, the CDR3 is TGCAGTACTGATGGGGCGACGAACACTGAAGCTTTCTTT.

This clonotype was detected a few times. The chain joins TRBV20-1 to TRBJ2-5, with 9 bases aligning to TRBD2. Germline CDR1 and CDR2: DFQATT and SNEGSKA (reference sequence). J gave up 5 bases and V 4 bases, and 14 bases lay outside the gene matches. The length of the CDR3 is 16 residues. The CDR3 DNA follows: TGCAGTGCTAATCTTGTTGCGGGGGGGCGAGTCGAGACCCAGTACTTC. It yields the protein CSANLVAGGRVETQYF.

The table lists this clonotype with a few counts. The V and J genes are TRBV12-3 or TRBV12-4 and TRBJ2-1; TRBD1 aligns across 7 bases. CDR3 length: 16 residues. The V gene end was trimmed by 1 base and the J gene end by 1 base; junction bases not matched to a gene: 4. Here the CDR3 DNA reads TGTGCCAGCAGTTTAGGACAGGGCCTATCCTACAATGAGCAGTTCTTC. Amino acids: CASSLGQGLSYNEQFF.

This clonotype has just a few counts. The J gene is TRBJ2-6, the V gene TRBV6-1; maybe TRBD1 (5 bases). The CDR3 is 14 amino acids. CDR1 is MNHNS, CDR2 SASEGT, per germline. Trimming shortened V by 5 bases and J by 2 bases, and 7 bases separated the two germline ends. DNA for the CDR3: TGTGCCAGCAGTAGACAGACTGGGGCCAACGTCCTGACTTTC. Translating it yields CASSRQTGANVLTF.

In its sample, this clonotype was seen a few times. The chain recombines TRBV20-1 with TRBJ2-4; weak D call: TRBD1 (5 bases). The germline V and J ends were trimmed by 1 base and 1 base, with 11 bases remaining between them. The CDR3 is made up of 15 amino acids. Germline-derived CDR1 and CDR2 are DFQATT and SNEGSKA (reference sequence). The CDR3 coding sequence is TGCAGTGCTAGAGTGTCAGGGCTCGCCAAAAACATTCAGTACTTC. It encodes CSARVSGLAKNIQYF.

This clonotype was seen a few times. The V gene is TRBV7-9, the J gene TRBJ2-7, with a possible D match to TRBD1 (5 bases). The CDR3 spans 16 residues. Germline-derived CDR1 and CDR2 are SEHNR and FQNEAQ (reference sequence). Trimming took off 1 base at V and 2 bases at J, with 15 bases between the two ends. The CDR3 sequence is CASSLVAGLSTYEQYF. The CDR3 DNA reads TGTGCCAGCAGCTTAGTCGCAGGGCTATCAACCTACGAGCAGTACTTC.

In its sample, this clonotype was seen a few times. The CDR3 sequence: CSVGNLAKNIQYF. The CDR3 nucleotides are TGCAGCGTTGGGAATTTAGCCAAAAACATTCAGTACTTC. The chain has TRBV29-1 and TRBJ2-4; no firm D call. Trimming took off 4 bases at V and 0 bases at J, with 7 bases between the two ends. Germline-derived CDR1 and CDR2 are SQVTM and ANQGSEA. The CDR3 spans 13 residues.

This clonotype was observed a few times. The chain has TRBV5-1 and TRBJ2-4; 9 bases are a match to TRBD2. The CDR3 runs 17 residues. V was clipped by 1 base and J by 4 bases; unmatched bases: 9. Per the germline V gene, CDR1 is SGHRS and CDR2 is YFSETQ. The CDR3 sequence: CASSLTVAGDWKNIQYF. CDR3 nucleotides: TGCGCCAGCAGCTTGACCGTAGCGGGAGATTGGAAAAACATTCAGTACTTC.